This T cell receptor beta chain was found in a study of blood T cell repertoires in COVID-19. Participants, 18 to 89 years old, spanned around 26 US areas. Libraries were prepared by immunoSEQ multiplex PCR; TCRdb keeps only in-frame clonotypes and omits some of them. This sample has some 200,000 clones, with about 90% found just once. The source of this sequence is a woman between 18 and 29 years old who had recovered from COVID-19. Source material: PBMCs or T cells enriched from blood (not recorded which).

The CDR3 sequence: CASSQGTGINSPLHF. DNA for the CDR3: TGTGCCAGCAGCCAGGGGACAGGGATAAATTCACCCCTCCACTTT. The gene calls are TRBV4-2 and TRBJ1-6, with 9 bases fitting TRBD1. The junction had 4 bases not matched to a gene; V was cut back by 3 bases and J by 7 bases. Per the germline V gene, CDR1 is LGHNA and CDR2 is YNFKEQ. The CDR3 totals 15 residues.